The 7 T cell receptor beta chains in this list originate from one sample, sequenced in a study of blood T cells in healthy people across ages. Next came a second PCR, run for about 6 to 11 cycles, which used a sample-barcoded 5' primer along with a J-beta primer mix. Each CDR3 protein is one row after TCRdb ran MiXCR on the 5' RACE reads. Among almost 1 million distinct CDR3 sequences listed, 45% to 60% were seen once. The specimen sequenced was blood. The source is a woman aged 60 to 75 in good health.

This sequence joins TRBV29-1 and TRBJ2-3; 10 bases fit TRBD2. Germline trimming cut 7 bases from V and 4 bases from J; bases unmatched to any gene: 5. CDR1 is SQVTM and CDR2 is ANQGSEA in the germline V gene. The length of the CDR3 is 13 residues. DNA of the CDR3: TGCAGCGGGTCCGGGACTAGCGCAGATACGCAGTATTTT. Translation: CSGSGTSADTQYF.

Only a few counts were recorded for this clonotype. The genes are TRBV21-1 and TRBJ2-7; whether TRBD1, the table's D call, matches the DNA was not checked. The J call may be faulty, since TRBJ2-5 better matches the DNA end. TRBV21-1 corresponds to a pseudogene. This CDR3 region has 16 residues. The CDR3: CASSKSRWTAIETQYF. The CDR3 DNA follows: TGTGCCAGCAGCAAATCCCGATGGACAGCCATAGAGACCCAGTACTTC.

The rearrangement joins TRBV7-9 to TRBJ1-1; D remains ambiguous. Trimming pared 5 bases from V and 4 bases from J, leaving 11 bases between. Germline loops: CDR1 SEHNR, CDR2 FQNEAQ (reference sequence). CDR3 length: 13 amino acids. CDR3 region: CASSAGVSTEAFF. In DNA form, the CDR3 reads TGTGCCAGCAGCGCTGGGGTATCCACTGAAGCTTTCTTT.

The V call is TRBV6-1, the J call TRBJ2-3; D is unclear. The CDR3 extends over 15 amino acids. Germline V gene lookup returns CDR1 MNHNS and CDR2 SASEGT. Trimming removed 3 bases at V and 3 bases at J, with 13 bases between. CDR3 residues: CASSERVSFTDTQYF. The DNA of the CDR3 is TGTGCCAGCAGTGAGCGAGTATCCTTTACAGATACGCAGTATTTT.

The rearrangement uses TRBV7-2 and TRBJ1-2, with D hard to call. The CDR3 has 11 amino acids. Between the trimmed V and J ends, which lost 1 base and 7 bases, there was a span of 4 bases. Germline CDR1 SGHTA, CDR2 FQGNSA. This CDR3 is CASSLGIGYTF. The DNA of the CDR3 is TGTGCCAGCAGCTTAGGTATTGGCTACACCTTC. Complete variable domain (other parts from reference TRBV7-2 and TRBJ1-2): GAGVSQSPSNKVTEKGKDVELRCDPISGHTALYWYRQSLGQGLEFLIYFQGNSAPDKSGLPSDRFSAERTGGSVSTLTIQRTQQEDSAVYLCASSLGIGYTFGSGTRLTVV.

The J gene is TRBJ2-7, the V gene TRBV12-3 or TRBV12-4, with 8 positions matching TRBD1. Losses at the gene ends were 3 bases for V and 5 bases for J; bases not matched to a gene: 6. The CDR3 is 14 amino acids. The CDR3 here is CASSFLSGGNEQYF. The CDR3 nucleotides read TGTGCCAGCAGTTTTTTGTCAGGGGGCAACGAGCAGTACTTC.

J is TRBJ1-2 and V is TRBV7-2, with D possibly TRBD1 on 5 matching bases. There are 16 residues in the CDR3. In germline, CDR1 is SGHTA, CDR2 FQGNSA. The germline V and J ends were trimmed by 1 base and 5 bases, with 17 bases remaining between them. In DNA, the CDR3 is TGTGCCAGCAGCTTAGACCGGGACTGGAGCCTTTATGGCTACACCTTC. This codes for CASSLDRDWSLYGYTF.